The rows below give T cell receptor beta chains drawn from one sample of a study of T cell repertoires in cytomegalovirus infection. Using its own MiXCR run on the reads, TCRdb lists one record per CDR3 protein. This table has 200,000 to 250,000 distinct CDR3 sequences, approximately 13% appearing once. Sample: PBMCs. The receptors shown here come from a human donor in good health (CMV status not recorded). Some clones in this sample may be carry-over from other donors' samples. Each CDR3 is given with its conserved first and last residue. Clone size is stated in some rows and not others, as once, few, many or a class when expanded.

CASSLRTSGGGDTQYF	many	TRBV5-6	TRBJ2-3
CASSLTTGNQPQHF	many	TRBV7-2	TRBJ1-5
CASSLGAVRGYGYTF	many	TRBV28	TRBJ1-2
CASSPPKGWDSPEAFF	many	TRBV7-2	TRBJ1-1
CASSQRGGGLGGRGYTF	many	TRBV7-2	TRBJ1-2
CASSPRQARFTEAFF	many	TRBV7-9	TRBJ1-1
CASSPRGRAGGPNEQFF	-	TRBV11-1	TRBJ2-1
CASSLSAGGQHEQYF	many	TRBV7-2	TRBJ2-7
CASSYGARGRQFF	many	TRBV6-2/TRBV6-3	TRBJ2-1
CSVNRGGYNEQYF	few	TRBV29-1	TRBJ2-7
CSASGQGVGYEQYF	-	TRBV20-1	TRBJ2-7
CASSLERDRGYGYTF	many	TRBV7-2	TRBJ1-2
CASSRQGISGNTIYF	many	TRBV14	TRBJ1-3
CSARDRLAGDPAQYF	-	TRBV20-1	TRBJ2-5
CASSLYVTSGILNEQFF	-	TRBV5-5	TRBJ2-1
CSVAQGAYEQYF	few	TRBV29-1	TRBJ2-7
CASSLLRGDRPGYTF	-	TRBV19	TRBJ1-2
CASSSLAGSSTDTQYF	few	TRBV6-2/TRBV6-3	TRBJ2-3
CSGRTSGSNEQFF	few	TRBV29-1	TRBJ2-1
CASRRLAGGYEQYF	many	TRBV6-5	TRBJ2-7
CASSPEGTANEKLFF	-	TRBV18	TRBJ1-4
CASSATSGGTDTQYF	many	TRBV7-2	TRBJ2-3
CSAPQARLAQETQYF	few	TRBV20-1	TRBJ2-5
CASSFPGNYEQYF	many	TRBV12-3/TRBV12-4	TRBJ2-7
CASSRTGASNQPQHF	many	TRBV28	TRBJ1-5
CASRRRQGAYEQYF	many	TRBV6-5	TRBJ2-7
CSARHDVLTDTQYF	few	TRBV20-1	TRBJ2-3
CASSYRAPRDNEQFF	many	TRBV6-2/TRBV6-3	TRBJ2-1
CASSLGPLEKEQYF	many	TRBV7-8	TRBJ2-7
CASSAGQGGTYEQYF	-	TRBV7-7	TRBJ2-7
CASSFSRDYGYTF	many	TRBV7-8	TRBJ1-2
CATSDGRTGDTQYF	-	TRBV24-1	TRBJ2-3
CASSWRGGLAGGERDTQYF	many	TRBV7-2	TRBJ2-3
CASSLGGGAGNEQFF	many	TRBV11-2	TRBJ2-1
CASSPPTSRSTDTQYF	many	TRBV14	TRBJ2-3
CASSLEHTEAFF	-	TRBV5-1	TRBJ1-1
CASSPGAGPYGYTF	many	TRBV11-2	TRBJ1-2
CASSPDPVSSYNSPLHF	many	TRBV7-2	TRBJ1-6